This is a list of T cell receptor beta chains from one sample in a study of T-cell reconstitution after alpha-beta-depleted transplantation in children. One entry per CDR3 protein, called by TCRdb with MiXCR from the PCR reads. The sample carries about 140,000 distinct CDR3 sequences, more than 8% recorded once. The input for sequencing was PBMCs, mostly from graft donor cells, taken 180 days after TCRalphabeta/CD19-depleted stem cell transplant. Receptors originate from a female patient aged 2-10 years who had a stem cell transplant for congenital amegakaryocytic thrombocytopenia, so the T cells may come from the graft donor. The CDR3 runs from the conserved cysteine through the conserved F or W. The D gene is left open where the match is weak. Size is omitted from some rows. Given values are once, few, many or a class for expanded clones.

j_call clone_size d_call v_call cdr3_aa cdr3_nt
TRBJ2-1 NA TRBD2 TRBV27 CVSSTGSRTSRLNEQFF TGTGTCAGCAGTACCGGTTCCAGGACTAGCAGATTAAATGAGCAGTTCTTC
TRBJ2-5 NA NA TRBV7-8 CASSLGVYPQETQYF TGTGCCAGCAGCCTTGGGGTATATCCCCAAGAGACCCAGTACTTC
TRBJ2-7 many NA TRBV5-1 CASSLVVGSYEQYF TGCGCCAGCAGCTTGGTCGTCGGCTCCTACGAGCAGTACTTC
TRBJ2-3 many TRBD2 TRBV20-1 CSAGASGGSTDTQYF TGCAGTGCCGGCGCTAGCGGGGGAAGCACAGATACGCAGTATTTT
TRBJ2-1 few NA TRBV6-2/TRBV6-3 CATGGSSSYNEQFF TGTGCCACCGGCGGGTCAAGCTCCTACAATGAGCAGTTCTTC
TRBJ1-2 NA NA TRBV28 CASSFEGNGYTF TGTGCCAGCAGTTTTGAGGGGAATGGCTACACCTTC
TRBJ2-1 NA NA TRBV5-1 CASSLWKSSYNEQFF TGCGCCAGCAGCTTGTGGAAGAGCTCCTACAATGAGCAGTTCTTC
TRBJ2-5 NA NA TRBV12-3/TRBV12-4 CASSLMDQETQYF TGTGCCAGCAGTTTAATGGACCAAGAGACCCAGTACTTC
TRBJ2-2 few NA TRBV5-4 CASSPTDYPNTGELFF TGTGCCAGCAGCCCGACTGACTACCCGAACACCGGGGAGCTGTTTTTT
TRBJ1-5 many TRBD1 TRBV20-1 CSARDGRGRQPQHF TGCAGTGCTAGAGATGGGAGGGGGCGACAGCCCCAGCATTTT
TRBJ1-1 many NA TRBV27 CATAPGRLMNTEAFF TGTGCCACTGCGCCGGGACGCCTGATGAACACTGAAGCTTTCTTT
TRBJ2-1 NA NA TRBV7-9 CASSSGTTGEQFF TGTGCCAGCAGCTCGGGGACGACTGGGGAGCAGTTCTTC
TRBJ2-7 many NA TRBV12-3/TRBV12-4 CASARDFGEQYF TGTGCCAGCGCACGGGACTTTGGTGAGCAGTACTTC
TRBJ2-1 NA NA TRBV6-2/TRBV6-3 CASSFADYNEQFF TGTGCCAGCAGTTTTGCGGACTACAATGAGCAGTTCTTC
TRBJ2-7 many NA TRBV18 CASSPRLGYEQYF TGTGCCAGCTCACCGAGGCTGGGCTACGAGCAGTACTTC
TRBJ2-1 many NA TRBV4-1 CASSHGGEQFF TGCGCCAGCAGCCACGGTGGGGAGCAGTTCTTC
TRBJ2-3 many NA TRBV6-8 CASSYAGPTLRDTQYF TGTGCCAGCAGTTACGCCGGACCCACTTTAAGAGATACGCAGTATTTT
TRBJ1-1 many NA TRBV5-1 CASSYDPQGWNEAFF TGCGCCAGCAGCTATGACCCCCAGGGTTGGAATGAAGCTTTCTTT
TRBJ2-2 many NA TRBV5-1 CASSLEQGAAGELFF TGCGCCAGCAGCTTGGAGCAGGGAGCGGCCGGGGAGCTGTTTTTT
TRBJ2-7 NA NA TRBV5-1 CASSWGPGDRSEQYF TGCGCCAGCAGCTGGGGCCCGGGGGACCGTTCCGAGCAGTACTTC
TRBJ2-7 NA TRBD2 TRBV6-7 CASSCTSGSSYEQYF TGTGCCAGCAGTTGCACTAGCGGGAGCTCCTACGAGCAGTACTTC
TRBJ1-4 many TRBD1 TRBV20-1 CSASRGPYEKLFF TGCAGTGCTAGCAGGGGGCCGTACGAAAAACTGTTTTTT
TRBJ2-2 few TRBD2 TRBV15 CATRTVPGLARTGELFF TGTGCCACCAGAACGGTCCCAGGACTAGCGCGCACCGGGGAGCTGTTTTTT
TRBJ2-7 many TRBD2 TRBV20-1 CSARGLAGGKYEQYF TGCAGTGCGAGAGGACTAGCGGGAGGCAAATACGAGCAGTACTTC
TRBJ2-7 NA NA TRBV18 CASSRAASSYEQYF TGTGCCAGCTCACGGGCAGCGAGCTCCTACGAGCAGTACTTC
TRBJ2-2 medium-sized TRBD1 TRBV5-1 CASSDRTGETGELFF TGCGCCAGCAGTGACCGGACAGGCGAGACCGGGGAGCTGTTTTTT
TRBJ1-5 NA NA TRBV7-6 CASSLAAGSNQPQHF TGTGCCAGCAGCTTAGCGGCAGGGAGCAATCAGCCCCAGCATTTT
TRBJ2-5 few NA TRBV12-1 CASSFEPMGYQETQYF TGTGCCAGCAGCTTTGAGCCGATGGGGTACCAAGAGACCCAGTACTTC
TRBJ2-3 many NA TRBV28 CASYNDTQYF TGTGCCAGCTACAACGATACGCAGTATTTT
TRBJ1-2 many NA TRBV5-5 CASSLALTNYGYTF TGTGCCAGCAGCTTGGCACTTACTAACTATGGCTACACCTTC
TRBJ2-7 NA TRBD2 TRBV20-1 CSASQIRKLAGEEQYF TGCAGTGCTAGTCAGATCAGGAAACTAGCGGGAGAAGAGCAGTACTTC
TRBJ2-3 many NA TRBV15 CATSTQFTDTQYF TGTGCCACCAGCACTCAGTTCACAGATACGCAGTATTTT
TRBJ1-3 many NA TRBV24-1 CATSEPDGNTIYF TGTGCCACCAGTGAGCCGGACGGAAACACCATATATTTT
TRBJ2-1 many NA TRBV6-5 CASSSRGTYEQFF TGTGCCAGCAGTTCCCGGGGGACGTATGAGCAGTTCTTC
TRBJ1-2 many NA TRBV5-6 CASSLGFQGRKGYGYTF TGTGCCAGCAGCTTGGGTTTCCAGGGAAGGAAAGGCTATGGCTACACCTTC
TRBJ1-1 many NA TRBV29-1 CSVKQGPEAFF TGCAGCGTAAAACAGGGCCCTGAAGCTTTCTTT
TRBJ2-3 NA TRBD2 TRBV9 CASSVARTSGDTDTQYF TGTGCCAGCAGCGTAGCTAGGACTAGCGGAGACACAGATACGCAGTATTTT
TRBJ1-3 many NA TRBV11-2 CASSPPYLDSGNTIYF TGTGCCAGCAGCCCACCATATTTAGACTCTGGAAACACCATATATTTT
TRBJ2-5 NA TRBD2 TRBV5-1 CASSLESSGGLRRQYF TGCGCCAGCAGCTTGGAATCTAGCGGGGGTCTCCGGAGACAGTACTTC
TRBJ2-7 many TRBD2 TRBV5-1 CASSPGGSVTVVYEQYF TGCGCCAGCAGTCCGGGCGGGAGTGTTACGGTCGTCTACGAGCAGTACTTC
TRBJ1-6 few NA TRBV20-1 CSARNRDNSPLHF TGCAGTGCTAGAAATAGAGATAATTCACCCCTCCACTTT
TRBJ2-5 many NA TRBV25-1 CASSEWSGSETQYF TGTGCCAGCAGTGAATGGTCAGGGTCGGAGACCCAGTACTTC
TRBJ2-7 many TRBD1 TRBV6-1 CASSEAQGQGGNEQYF TGTGCCAGCAGTGAAGCCCAGGGACAGGGTGGGAACGAGCAGTACTTC
TRBJ1-1 few NA TRBV10-3 CAISGQTNTEAFF TGTGCCATCAGTGGACAGACGAACACTGAAGCTTTCTTT
TRBJ2-4 many NA TRBV6-1 CATTRGGQNIQYF TGTGCCACAACAAGGGGCGGCCAAAACATTCAGTACTTC
TRBJ1-5 few TRBD1 TRBV20-1 CSALRQGFYQPQHF TGCAGTGCCCTAAGACAGGGGTTCTATCAGCCCCAGCATTTT
TRBJ2-1 NA NA TRBV11-2 CASSSFRQEQFF TGTGCCAGCAGCTCCTTCAGACAGGAGCAGTTCTTC
TRBJ1-1 many NA TRBV7-3 CASSPDSMNTEAFF TGTGCCAGCAGCCCCGATTCTATGAACACTGAAGCTTTCTTT
TRBJ2-5 many NA TRBV12-3/TRBV12-4 CASSPHRQQETQYF TGTGCCAGCAGTCCCCACCGACAGCAAGAGACCCAGTACTTC
TRBJ2-1 NA NA TRBV29-1 CSVAGNEQFF TGCAGCGTTGCGGGTAATGAGCAGTTCTTC
TRBJ2-1 NA TRBD2 TRBV20-1 CSAGALPGLAGGFEQFF TGCAGTGCTGGAGCCCTACCGGGGCTAGCGGGGGGTTTTGAGCAGTTCTTC
TRBJ2-1 NA TRBD2 TRBV5-5 CASGAGPWREPQDEQFF TGTGCCAGCGGCGCGGGGCCGTGGCGGGAGCCCCAGGATGAGCAGTTCTTC